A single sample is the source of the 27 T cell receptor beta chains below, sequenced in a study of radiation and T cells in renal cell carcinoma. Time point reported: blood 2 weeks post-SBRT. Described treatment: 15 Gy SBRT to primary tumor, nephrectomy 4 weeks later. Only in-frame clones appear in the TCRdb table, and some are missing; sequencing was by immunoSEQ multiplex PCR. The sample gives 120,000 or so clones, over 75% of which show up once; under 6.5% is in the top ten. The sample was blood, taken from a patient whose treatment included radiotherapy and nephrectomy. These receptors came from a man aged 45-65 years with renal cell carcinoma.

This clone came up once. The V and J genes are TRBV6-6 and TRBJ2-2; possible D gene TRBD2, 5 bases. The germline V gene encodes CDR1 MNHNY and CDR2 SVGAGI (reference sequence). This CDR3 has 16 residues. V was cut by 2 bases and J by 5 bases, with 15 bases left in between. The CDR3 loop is CASSYGLAGGTGELFF. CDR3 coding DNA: TGTGCCAGCAGTTACGGCTTAGCCGGCGGGACCGGGGAGCTGTTTTTT.

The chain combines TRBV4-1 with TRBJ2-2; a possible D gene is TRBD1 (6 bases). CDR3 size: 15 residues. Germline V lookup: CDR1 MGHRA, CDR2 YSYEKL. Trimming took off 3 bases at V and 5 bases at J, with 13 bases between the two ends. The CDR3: CASSQDSRGTGELFF. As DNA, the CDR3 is TGCGCCAGCAGCCAGGATTCGAGGGGGACCGGGGAGCTGTTTTTT.

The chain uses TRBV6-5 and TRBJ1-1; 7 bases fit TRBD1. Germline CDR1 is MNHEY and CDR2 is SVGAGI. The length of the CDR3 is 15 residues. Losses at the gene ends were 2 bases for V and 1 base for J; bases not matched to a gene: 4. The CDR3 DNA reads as TGTGCCAGCAGTTACAGGGGGCTCGAGAACACTGAAGCTTTCTTT. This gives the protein CASSYRGLENTEAFF.

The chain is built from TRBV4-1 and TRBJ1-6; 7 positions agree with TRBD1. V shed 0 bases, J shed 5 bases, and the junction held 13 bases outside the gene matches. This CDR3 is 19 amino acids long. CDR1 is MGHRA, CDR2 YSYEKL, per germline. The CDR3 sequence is CASSQDVPASTGNNSPLHF. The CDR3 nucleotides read TGCGCCAGCAGCCAAGACGTACCGGCCTCGACAGGGAATAATTCACCCCTCCACTTT.

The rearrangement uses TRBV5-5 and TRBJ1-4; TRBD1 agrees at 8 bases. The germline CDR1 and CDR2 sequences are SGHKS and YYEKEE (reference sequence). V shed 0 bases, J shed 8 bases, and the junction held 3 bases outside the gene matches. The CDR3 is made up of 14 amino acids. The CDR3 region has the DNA TGTGCCAGCAGCTTGGCAGGGGGCGGCGAAAAACTGTTTTTT. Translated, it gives CASSLAGGGEKLFF. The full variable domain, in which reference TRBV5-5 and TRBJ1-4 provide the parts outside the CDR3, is DAGVTQSPTHLIKTRGQQVTLRCSPISGHKSVSWYQQVLGQGPQFIFQYYEKEERGRGNFPDRFSARQFPNYSSELNVNALLLGDSALYLCASSLAGGGEKLFFGSGTQLSVL.

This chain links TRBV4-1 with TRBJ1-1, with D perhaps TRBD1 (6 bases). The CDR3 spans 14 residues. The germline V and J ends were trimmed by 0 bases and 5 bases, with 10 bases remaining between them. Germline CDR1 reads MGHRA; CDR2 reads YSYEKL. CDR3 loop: CASSQEGGGTEAFF. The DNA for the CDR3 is TGCGCCAGCAGCCAAGAGGGAGGGGGAACTGAAGCTTTCTTT.

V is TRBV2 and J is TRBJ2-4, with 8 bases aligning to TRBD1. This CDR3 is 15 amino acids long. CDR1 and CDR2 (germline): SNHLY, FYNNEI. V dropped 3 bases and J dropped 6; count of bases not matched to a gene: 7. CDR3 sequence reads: CASSDPLDRANIQYF. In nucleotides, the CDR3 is TGTGCCAGCAGTGACCCCTTGGACAGGGCAAACATTCAGTACTTC.

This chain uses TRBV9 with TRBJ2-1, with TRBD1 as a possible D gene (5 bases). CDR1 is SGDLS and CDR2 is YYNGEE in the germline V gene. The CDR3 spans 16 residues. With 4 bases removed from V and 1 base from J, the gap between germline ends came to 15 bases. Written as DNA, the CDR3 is TGTGCCAGCAGCCCTCGTGGGGCATCATCCTACAATGAGCAGTTCTTC. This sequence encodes CASSPRGASSYNEQFF. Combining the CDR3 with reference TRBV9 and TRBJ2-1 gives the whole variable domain DSGVTQTPKHLITATGQRVTLRCSPRSGDLSVYWYQQSLDQGLQFLIQYYNGEERAKGNILERFSAQQFPDLHSELNLSSLELGDSALYFCASSPRGASSYNEQFFGPGTRLTVL.

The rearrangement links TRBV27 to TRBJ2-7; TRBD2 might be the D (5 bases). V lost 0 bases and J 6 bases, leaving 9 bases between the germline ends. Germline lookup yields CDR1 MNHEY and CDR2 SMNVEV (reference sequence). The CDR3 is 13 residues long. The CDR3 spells CASSLSSGSEQYF. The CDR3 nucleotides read TGTGCCAGCAGTTTATCTTCGGGGAGCGAGCAGTACTTC.

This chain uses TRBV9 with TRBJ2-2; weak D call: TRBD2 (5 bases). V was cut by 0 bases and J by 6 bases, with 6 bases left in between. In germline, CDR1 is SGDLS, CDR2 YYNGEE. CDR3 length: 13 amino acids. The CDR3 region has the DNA TGTGCCAGCAGCGTAGCGGAGGCCGGGGAGCTGTTTTTT. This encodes CASSVAEAGELFF. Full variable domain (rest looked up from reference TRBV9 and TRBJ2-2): DSGVTQTPKHLITATGQRVTLRCSPRSGDLSVYWYQQSLDQGLQFLIQYYNGEERAKGNILERFSAQQFPDLHSELNLSSLELGDSALYFCASSVAEAGELFFGEGSRLTVL.

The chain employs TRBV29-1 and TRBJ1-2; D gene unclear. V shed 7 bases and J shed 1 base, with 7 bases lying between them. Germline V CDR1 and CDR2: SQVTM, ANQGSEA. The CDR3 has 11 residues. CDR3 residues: CSADNNYGYTF. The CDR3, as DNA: TGCAGCGCTGACAATAACTATGGCTACACCTTC.

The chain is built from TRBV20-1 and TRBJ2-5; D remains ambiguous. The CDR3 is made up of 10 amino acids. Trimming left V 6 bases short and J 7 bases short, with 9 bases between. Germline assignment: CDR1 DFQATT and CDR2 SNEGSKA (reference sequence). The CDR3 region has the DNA TGCAGTGCCCCTCAGCGGACCCAGTACTTC. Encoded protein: CSAPQRTQYF.

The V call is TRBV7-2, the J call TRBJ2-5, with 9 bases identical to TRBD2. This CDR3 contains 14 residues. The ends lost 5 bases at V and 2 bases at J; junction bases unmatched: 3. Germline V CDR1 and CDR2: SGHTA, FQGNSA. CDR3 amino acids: CASSPGLAQETQYF. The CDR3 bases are TGTGCCAGCAGCCCGGGACTAGCACAAGAGACCCAGTACTTC.

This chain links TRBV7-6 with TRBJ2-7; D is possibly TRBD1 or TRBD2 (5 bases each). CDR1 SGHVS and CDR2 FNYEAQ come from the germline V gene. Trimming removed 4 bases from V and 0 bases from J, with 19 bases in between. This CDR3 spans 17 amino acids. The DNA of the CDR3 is TGTGCCAGCAGCTCGGGACCCTCGGAGCGCCCCTCCTACGAGCAGTACTTC. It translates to CASSSGPSERPSYEQYF.

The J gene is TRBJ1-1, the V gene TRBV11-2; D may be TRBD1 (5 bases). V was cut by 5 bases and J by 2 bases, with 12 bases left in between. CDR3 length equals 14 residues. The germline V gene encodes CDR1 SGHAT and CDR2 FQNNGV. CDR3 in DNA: TGTGCCAGCAGCCGACAGATTGGAAACACTGAAGCTTTCTTT. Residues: CASSRQIGNTEAFF.

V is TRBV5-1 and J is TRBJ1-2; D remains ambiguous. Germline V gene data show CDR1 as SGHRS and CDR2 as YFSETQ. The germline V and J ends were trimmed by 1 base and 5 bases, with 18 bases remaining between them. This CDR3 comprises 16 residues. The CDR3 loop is CASSLSVLGGGYGYTF. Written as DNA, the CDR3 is TGCGCCAGCAGCTTGTCCGTCCTCGGAGGAGGGTATGGCTACACCTTC.

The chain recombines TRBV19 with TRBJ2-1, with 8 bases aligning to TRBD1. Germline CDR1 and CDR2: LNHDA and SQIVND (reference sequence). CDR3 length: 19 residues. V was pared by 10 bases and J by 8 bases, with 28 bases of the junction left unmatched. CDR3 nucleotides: TGTGCCACATTGCGCCGGTCGACAGGGGTGTTTAGTGCGGTGGATGAGCAGTTCTTC. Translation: CATLRRSTGVFSAVDEQFF.

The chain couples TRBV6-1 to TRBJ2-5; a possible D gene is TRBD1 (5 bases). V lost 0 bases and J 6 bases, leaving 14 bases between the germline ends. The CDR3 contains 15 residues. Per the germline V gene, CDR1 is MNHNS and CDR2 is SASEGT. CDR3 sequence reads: CASSEARQGMKTQYF. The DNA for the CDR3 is TGTGCCAGCAGTGAAGCAAGGCAGGGCATGAAGACCCAGTACTTC.

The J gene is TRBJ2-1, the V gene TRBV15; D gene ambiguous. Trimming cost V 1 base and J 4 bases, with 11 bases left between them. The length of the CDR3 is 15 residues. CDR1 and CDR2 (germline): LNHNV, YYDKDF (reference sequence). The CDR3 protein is CATSRVLEFYNEQFF. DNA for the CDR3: TGTGCCACCAGCAGAGTGCTAGAGTTTTACAATGAGCAGTTCTTC.

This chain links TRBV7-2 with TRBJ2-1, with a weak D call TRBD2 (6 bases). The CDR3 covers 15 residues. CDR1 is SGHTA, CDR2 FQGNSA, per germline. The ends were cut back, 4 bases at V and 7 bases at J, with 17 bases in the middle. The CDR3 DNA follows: TGTGCCAGCAGCTGGCGGGATTTGATGCGGAATGAGCAGTTCTTC. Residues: CASSWRDLMRNEQFF.

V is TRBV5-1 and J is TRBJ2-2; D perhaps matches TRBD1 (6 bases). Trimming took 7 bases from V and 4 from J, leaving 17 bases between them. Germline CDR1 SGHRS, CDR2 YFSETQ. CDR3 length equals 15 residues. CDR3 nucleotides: TGCGCCAGCCGCGAAGGAACAGGGTTCACCGGGGAGCTGTTTTTT. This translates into CASREGTGFTGELFF.

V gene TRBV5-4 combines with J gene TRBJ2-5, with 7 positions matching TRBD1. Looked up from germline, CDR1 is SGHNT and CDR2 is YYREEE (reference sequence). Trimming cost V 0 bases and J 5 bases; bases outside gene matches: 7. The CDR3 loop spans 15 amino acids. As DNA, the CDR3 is TGTGCCAGCAGCTTGGGGGACAGCCTGGGGGAGACCCAGTACTTC. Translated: CASSLGDSLGETQYF.

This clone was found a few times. As DNA, the CDR3 is TGTGCCAGCTCACCTACCGGTGGGGGACATGAGCAGTTCTTC. Amino acids: CASSPTGGGHEQFF. This chain joins TRBV18 and TRBJ2-1; D is perhaps TRBD1 or TRBD2 (5 bases each). The germline V and J ends were trimmed by 3 bases and 8 bases, with 14 bases remaining between them. CDR3 length: 14 amino acids. Germline V gives CDR1 KGHSH, CDR2 LQKENI.

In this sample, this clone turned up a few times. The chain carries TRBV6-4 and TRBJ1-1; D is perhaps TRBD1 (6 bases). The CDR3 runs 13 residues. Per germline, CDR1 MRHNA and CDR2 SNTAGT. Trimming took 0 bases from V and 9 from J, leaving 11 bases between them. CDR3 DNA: TGTGCCAGCAGTGACTCGAGAACAGGGCAAGCTTTCTTT. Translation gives CASSDSRTGQAFF.

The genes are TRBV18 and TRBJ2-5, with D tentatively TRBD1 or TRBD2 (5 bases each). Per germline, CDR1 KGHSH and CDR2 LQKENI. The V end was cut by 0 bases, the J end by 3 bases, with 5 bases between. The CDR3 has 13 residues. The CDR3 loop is CASSPPGEETQYF. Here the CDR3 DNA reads TGTGCCAGCTCACCACCGGGGGAAGAGACCCAGTACTTC.

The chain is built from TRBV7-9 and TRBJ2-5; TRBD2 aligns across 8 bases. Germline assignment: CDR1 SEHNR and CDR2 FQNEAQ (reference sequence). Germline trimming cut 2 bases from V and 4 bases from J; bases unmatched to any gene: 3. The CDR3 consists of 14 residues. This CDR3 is CASSLTGGIETQYF. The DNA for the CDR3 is TGTGCCAGCAGCTTAACGGGGGGGATAGAGACCCAGTACTTC.

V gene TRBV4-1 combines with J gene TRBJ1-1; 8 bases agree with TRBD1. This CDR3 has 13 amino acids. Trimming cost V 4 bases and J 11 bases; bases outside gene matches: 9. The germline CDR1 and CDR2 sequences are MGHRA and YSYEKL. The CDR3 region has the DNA TGCGCCAGCAGCCTGCGACAGGGGCAAGTGGCTTTCTTT. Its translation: CASSLRQGQVAFF.